A selection of T cell receptor beta chains follows, all from one sample in a study of blood T cell repertoires in COVID-19. Sequencing was performed with immunoSEQ multiplex PCR; in TCRdb, only in-frame clones are kept and a portion is missing. The sample has under 300,000 clones, around 90% seen once. Sequencing was carried out using peripheral blood. Receptors originate from a man aged 50 to 59 with acute or convalescent COVID-19. Each CDR3 is given with its conserved first and last residue. A D gene is named only where the DNA matches it firmly. Size is omitted from some rows. Given values are once, few, many or a class for expanded clones.

J gene: TRBJ1-2; D gene: -; clone size: -; V gene: TRBV7-2; CDR3 DNA: TGTGCCAGCAGCGCTGCCGCCCGGGACACCTATGGCTACACCTTC; CDR3 protein: CASSAAARDTYGYTF
J gene: TRBJ1-2; D gene: TRBD1; clone size: -; V gene: TRBV5-1; CDR3 DNA: TGCGCCAGCAGCTCCGACAGGGGGCTGCGTGGCTACACCTTC; CDR3 protein: CASSSDRGLRGYTF
J gene: TRBJ2-1; D gene: TRBD2; clone size: -; V gene: TRBV5-1; CDR3 DNA: TGCGCCAGCAGCTTGGCCTTAGCGGGGGCTGATGAGCAGTTCTTC; CDR3 protein: CASSLALAGADEQFF
J gene: TRBJ1-2; D gene: TRBD1; clone size: -; V gene: TRBV5-1; CDR3 DNA: TGCGCCAGCAGCTTGCTTCCAGGGGGACCACTTTATGGCTACACCTTC; CDR3 protein: CASSLLPGGPLYGYTF
J gene: TRBJ1-1; D gene: -; clone size: -; V gene: TRBV30; CDR3 DNA: TGTGCCTGGACTCTCGACAGGCCCTGGGCTTTCTTT; CDR3 protein: CAWTLDRPWAFF
J gene: TRBJ2-2; D gene: TRBD2; clone size: -; V gene: TRBV2; CDR3 DNA: TGTGCCAGCAGTGAGACTAGCGGGGGGGCTCGCGGGGAGCTGTTTTTT; CDR3 protein: CASSETSGGARGELFF
J gene: TRBJ2-7; D gene: TRBD2; clone size: -; V gene: TRBV9; CDR3 DNA: TGTGCCAGCAGCGCGGGGGGGAGCTCCTACGAGCAGTACTTC; CDR3 protein: CASSAGGSSYEQYF
J gene: TRBJ1-2; D gene: -; clone size: -; V gene: TRBV14; CDR3 DNA: TGTGCCAGCAGCCAAGACGGGGTTAACTATGGCTACACCTTC; CDR3 protein: CASSQDGVNYGYTF
J gene: TRBJ2-2; D gene: TRBD1; clone size: -; V gene: TRBV5-1; CDR3 DNA: TGCGCCAGCAGCTTGGAGTGGGACAGGGGAAGAGGTCCCGGGGAGCTGTTTTTT; CDR3 protein: CASSLEWDRGRGPGELFF
J gene: TRBJ2-5; D gene: -; clone size: few; V gene: TRBV5-4; CDR3 DNA: TGTGCCAGCAGCTTGCGTCAGGGGGGAGAGACCCAGTACTTC; CDR3 protein: CASSLRQGGETQYF
J gene: TRBJ2-3; D gene: TRBD2; clone size: -; V gene: TRBV7-9; CDR3 DNA: TGTGCCAGCAGCCCCGGGACTAGCGCAGATACGCAGTATTTT; CDR3 protein: CASSPGTSADTQYF
J gene: TRBJ2-3; D gene: TRBD2; clone size: -; V gene: TRBV4-1; CDR3 DNA: TGCGCCAGCAGCCACCCCCTAGCGGGGGCCACCACAGATACGCAGTATTTT; CDR3 protein: CASSHPLAGATTDTQYF
J gene: TRBJ2-2; D gene: -; clone size: -; V gene: TRBV19; CDR3 DNA: TGTGCCAGTACTACCGACAGGTTCACCGGGGAGCTGTTTTTT; CDR3 protein: CASTTDRFTGELFF
J gene: TRBJ2-7; D gene: TRBD1; clone size: -; V gene: TRBV27; CDR3 DNA: TGTGCCAGCAGGGGACAGGGAATCGGAGCCTACGAGCAGTACTTC; CDR3 protein: CASRGQGIGAYEQYF
J gene: TRBJ2-5; D gene: -; clone size: -; V gene: TRBV3-1/TRBV3-2; CDR3 DNA: TGTGCCAGCAGCCCACGGGGAGGATGGGAGACCCAGTACTTC; CDR3 protein: CASSPRGGWETQYF
J gene: TRBJ1-2; D gene: -; clone size: many; V gene: TRBV5-1; CDR3 DNA: TGCGCCAGCAGCACAGGGACGGCTAACTATGGCTACACCTTC; CDR3 protein: CASSTGTANYGYTF
J gene: TRBJ2-7; D gene: -; clone size: once; V gene: TRBV3-1/TRBV3-2; CDR3 DNA: TGTGCCAGCAGCCAGCCCCCCGAGCTTGGGCAGTACTTC; CDR3 protein: CASSQPPELGQYF
J gene: TRBJ2-1; D gene: -; clone size: -; V gene: TRBV15; CDR3 DNA: TGTGCCACCAAGGGGTTGAACAGGTACAATGAGCAGTTCTTC; CDR3 protein: CATKGLNRYNEQFF
J gene: TRBJ1-1; D gene: -; clone size: once; V gene: TRBV3-1/TRBV3-2; CDR3 DNA: TGTGCCAGCAGCCAAGGGGGACTGCTGAACACTGAAGCTTTCTTT; CDR3 protein: CASSQGGLLNTEAFF
J gene: TRBJ1-1; D gene: TRBD1; clone size: few; V gene: TRBV15; CDR3 DNA: TGTGCCACCAGCCTCGACAGGGGGCGAGGGAACACTGAAGCTTTCTTT; CDR3 protein: CATSLDRGRGNTEAFF
J gene: TRBJ2-3; D gene: -; clone size: -; V gene: TRBV6-5; CDR3 DNA: TGTGCCAGCAGTTACGCCCAGGGGACGTCGCAGTATTTT; CDR3 protein: CASSYAQGTSQYF
J gene: TRBJ1-2; D gene: -; clone size: -; V gene: TRBV29-1; CDR3 DNA: TGCAGCGTAAACCGAGTAGATGGCTACACCTTC; CDR3 protein: CSVNRVDGYTF
J gene: TRBJ1-3; D gene: TRBD1; clone size: -; V gene: TRBV15; CDR3 DNA: TGTGCCACCAGAAGGACAGGGGGTTCTGGAAACACCATATATTTT; CDR3 protein: CATRRTGGSGNTIYF
J gene: TRBJ2-3; D gene: TRBD2; clone size: few; V gene: TRBV7-3; CDR3 DNA: TGTGCCAGCAGCTTAGCCGGGGGGGCCGGAGATACGCAGTATTTT; CDR3 protein: CASSLAGGAGDTQYF
J gene: TRBJ1-3; D gene: TRBD1; clone size: -; V gene: TRBV5-1; CDR3 DNA: TGCGCCAGCAGCCTGGGGGACAGGGGCGCTGGAAACACCATATATTTT; CDR3 protein: CASSLGDRGAGNTIYF
J gene: TRBJ1-1; D gene: -; clone size: -; V gene: TRBV27; CDR3 DNA: TGTGCCAGCAGTGGTCCTACAGGGAGCACTGAAGCTTTCTTT; CDR3 protein: CASSGPTGSTEAFF
J gene: TRBJ1-6; D gene: TRBD1; clone size: -; V gene: TRBV15; CDR3 DNA: TGTGCCACCAGCCCCCTGACAGGGAGTAATTCACCCCTCCACTTT; CDR3 protein: CATSPLTGSNSPLHF
J gene: TRBJ1-6; D gene: -; clone size: -; V gene: TRBV3-1/TRBV3-2; CDR3 DNA: TGTGCCAGCAGCTTCGAGCAGGGTATAGCTTCACCCCTCCACTTT; CDR3 protein: CASSFEQGIASPLHF
J gene: TRBJ2-5; D gene: TRBD2; clone size: -; V gene: TRBV6-5; CDR3 DNA: TGTGCCACCACCTCCTGGGGGACTAAAGAGACCCAGTACTTC; CDR3 protein: CATTSWGTKETQYF
J gene: TRBJ2-3; D gene: TRBD1; clone size: -; V gene: TRBV14; CDR3 DNA: TGTGCCAGCAGCCCGGGACAGGGGGTTGCAGATACGCAGTATTTT; CDR3 protein: CASSPGQGVADTQYF
J gene: TRBJ1-2; D gene: TRBD1; clone size: few; V gene: TRBV6-5; CDR3 DNA: TGTGCCAGCAGTTCCAGGGGGCATGGCTACACCTTC; CDR3 protein: CASSSRGHGYTF
J gene: TRBJ2-7; D gene: TRBD2; clone size: -; V gene: TRBV5-1; CDR3 DNA: TGCGCCAGCAGCTTGCGGGGGGAGGCCTACGAGCAGTACTTC; CDR3 protein: CASSLRGEAYEQYF
J gene: TRBJ1-3; D gene: -; clone size: -; V gene: TRBV30; CDR3 DNA: TGTGCCTGGATGCGACGGCGGTTGGGAAACACCATATATTTT; CDR3 protein: CAWMRRRLGNTIYF
J gene: TRBJ1-1; D gene: TRBD1; clone size: -; V gene: TRBV13; CDR3 DNA: TGTGCCAGCAGCTTAGTTCGGGACAGGAGGGGGGAAGCTTTCTTT; CDR3 protein: CASSLVRDRRGEAFF
J gene: TRBJ2-7; D gene: -; clone size: -; V gene: TRBV9; CDR3 DNA: TGTGCCAGCAGCGAGGCGGACAGAAACTACGAGCAGTACTTC; CDR3 protein: CASSEADRNYEQYF
J gene: TRBJ2-6; D gene: -; clone size: -; V gene: TRBV3-1/TRBV3-2; CDR3 DNA: TGTGCCAGCAGTAGCTCTGGGGCCAACGTCCTGACTTTC; CDR3 protein: CASSSSGANVLTF
J gene: TRBJ1-1; D gene: -; clone size: -; V gene: TRBV12-5; CDR3 DNA: TGTGCTAGTGGTTCCCGGACGGGGAAGAACACTGAAGCTTTCTTT; CDR3 protein: CASGSRTGKNTEAFF
J gene: TRBJ1-2; D gene: TRBD1; clone size: few; V gene: TRBV27; CDR3 DNA: TGTGCCAGCAGTTTGCTCGACAGGGTCGGTTTGGGCTATGGCTACACCTTC; CDR3 protein: CASSLLDRVGLGYGYTF
J gene: TRBJ1-2; D gene: -; clone size: -; V gene: TRBV7-2; CDR3 DNA: TGTGCCAGCAGCTTCCTCTATGGCTACACCTTC; CDR3 protein: CASSFLYGYTF
J gene: TRBJ2-7; D gene: TRBD1; clone size: -; V gene: TRBV29-1; CDR3 DNA: TGCAGCGTTGACGGGACAGGCTACGAGCAGTACTTC; CDR3 protein: CSVDGTGYEQYF
J gene: TRBJ1-2; D gene: -; clone size: -; V gene: TRBV4-2; CDR3 DNA: TGTGCCAGCAGCCAATATCGCGAGGGCGGCTATGGCTACACCTTC; CDR3 protein: CASSQYREGGYGYTF
J gene: TRBJ1-4; D gene: -; clone size: -; V gene: TRBV20-1; CDR3 DNA: TGCAGTGGAGACACTGGAGAAAAACTGTTTTTT; CDR3 protein: CSGDTGEKLFF
J gene: TRBJ1-4; D gene: TRBD1; clone size: once; V gene: TRBV2; CDR3 DNA: TGTGCCAGCCAGCGACAGGGACGTACTCCTGAAAAACTGTTTTTT; CDR3 protein: CASQRQGRTPEKLFF
J gene: TRBJ1-5; D gene: -; clone size: -; V gene: TRBV7-6; CDR3 DNA: TGTGCCAGCAGCCAGGGTTTTAGCAATCAGCCCCAGCATTTT; CDR3 protein: CASSQGFSNQPQHF